This TCR beta chain was sequenced during a study of response to subunit inactivated influenza vaccine. Study-level findings and limits: After each seasonal influenza vaccination, few new T cells are recruited, the authors suggested.

As to this clonotype: Its antigen remains unknown.

CDR1 and CDR2 (germline): SEHNR, FQNEAQ (reference sequence). Trimming took 5 bases from V and 7 from J; bases not matched to a gene: 9. This CDR3 is built from 15 residues. TCRdb reprocessed the RT-PCR reads via MiXCR and lists one record per CDR3 protein. In the table there are 530,000 or so distinct CDR3 sequences, 12% of which are singletons. Sequences were derived from PBMCs from blood, sampled on the day of vaccination. The V call is TRBV7-9, the J call TRBJ1-4; 8 nucleotides line up with TRBD1. The TCR sequence derives from a man aged 50-59 years who received an inactivated influenza vaccine. This chain's CDR3 is CASSPGQGGGEKLFF. In DNA form, the CDR3 reads TGTGCCAGCAGCCCAGGACAGGGAGGCGGTGAAAAACTGTTTTTT.